This T cell receptor (beta chain) emerged from a study of response to subunit inactivated influenza vaccine. Whole-study results and caveats: It was the authors' suggestion that each seasonal influenza vaccination recruits few new T cells.

V shed 0 bases and J shed 0 bases, with 9 bases lying between them. Germline CDR1 is KGHDR and CDR2 is SFDVKD. The CDR3 spans 16 residues. Points on this clonotype: The target antigen is unknown.

One entry per CDR3 protein results from TCRdb running MiXCR on the RT-PCR reads. The table has 400,000 to 550,000 distinct CDR3 sequences, about 25% seen once. The sequenced sample was CD4+ T cells sorted from PBMCs, obtained around 5 days after vaccination. This sequence joins TRBV24-1 and TRBJ2-3; D remains unclear. The receptor was derived from a middle-aged man who received an inactivated influenza vaccine. The CDR3 reads CATSDLQAASTDTQYF. Written as DNA, the CDR3 is TGTGCCACCAGTGATTTGCAGGCAGCTAGCACAGATACGCAGTATTTT.